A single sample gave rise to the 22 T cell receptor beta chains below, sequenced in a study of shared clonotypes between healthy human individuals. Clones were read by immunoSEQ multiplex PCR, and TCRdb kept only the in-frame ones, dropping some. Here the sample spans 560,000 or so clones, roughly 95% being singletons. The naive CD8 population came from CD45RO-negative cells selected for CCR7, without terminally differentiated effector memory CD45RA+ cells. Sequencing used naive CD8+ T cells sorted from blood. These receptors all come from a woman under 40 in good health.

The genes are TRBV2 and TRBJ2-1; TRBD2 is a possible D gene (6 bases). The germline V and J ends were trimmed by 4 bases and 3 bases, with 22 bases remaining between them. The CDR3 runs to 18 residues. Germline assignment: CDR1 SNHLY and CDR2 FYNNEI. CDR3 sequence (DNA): TGTGCCAGCAGTGGGGGGGACTGGACTCGACCGTACTACAATGAGCAGTTCTTC. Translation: CASSGGDWTRPYYNEQFF.

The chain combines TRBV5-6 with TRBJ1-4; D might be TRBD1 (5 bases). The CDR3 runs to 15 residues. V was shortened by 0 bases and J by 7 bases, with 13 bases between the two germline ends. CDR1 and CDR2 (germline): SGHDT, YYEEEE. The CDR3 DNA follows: TGTGCCAGCAGCTTGGAGTCAGGGTCTGGTGAAAAACTGTTTTTT. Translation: CASSLESGSGEKLFF.

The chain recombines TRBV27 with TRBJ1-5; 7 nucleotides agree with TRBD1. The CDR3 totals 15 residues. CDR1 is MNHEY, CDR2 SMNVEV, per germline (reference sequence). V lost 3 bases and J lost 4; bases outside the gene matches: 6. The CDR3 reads CASSFTNRGNQPQHF. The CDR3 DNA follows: TGTGCCAGCAGTTTTACCAACAGGGGAAATCAGCCCCAGCATTTT.

The CDR3 coding sequence is TGTGCCAGCAGCCCTCGGGAGGCCTACGAGCAGTACTTC. This sequence encodes CASSPREAYEQYF. The chain links TRBV5-6 to TRBJ2-7; TRBD2 aligns across 7 bases. The V gene's germline CDR1 is SGHDT and CDR2 YYEEEE. V dropped 4 bases and J dropped 2; count of bases not matched to a gene: 3. The CDR3 runs 13 residues. Full variable domain (outside the CDR3, taken from reference TRBV5-6 and TRBJ2-7): DAGVTQSPTHLIKTRGQQVTLRCSPKSGHDTVSWYQQALGQGPQFIFQYYEEEERQRGNFPDRFSGHQFPNYSSELNVNALLLGDSALYLCASSPREAYEQYFGPGTRLTVT.

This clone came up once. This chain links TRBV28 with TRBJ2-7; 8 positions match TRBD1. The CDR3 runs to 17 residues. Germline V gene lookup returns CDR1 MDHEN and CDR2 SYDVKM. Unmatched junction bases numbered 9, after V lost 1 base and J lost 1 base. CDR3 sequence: CASSLLPQGADSYEQYF. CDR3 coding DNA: TGTGCCAGCAGTTTATTACCCCAGGGGGCAGATTCCTACGAGCAGTACTTC.

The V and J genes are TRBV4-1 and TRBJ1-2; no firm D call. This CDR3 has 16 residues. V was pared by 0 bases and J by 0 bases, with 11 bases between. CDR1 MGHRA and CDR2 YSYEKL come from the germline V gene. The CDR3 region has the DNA TGCGCCAGCAGCCAAGAGGACCGATCCTCTAACTATGGCTACACCTTC. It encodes CASSQEDRSSNYGYTF.

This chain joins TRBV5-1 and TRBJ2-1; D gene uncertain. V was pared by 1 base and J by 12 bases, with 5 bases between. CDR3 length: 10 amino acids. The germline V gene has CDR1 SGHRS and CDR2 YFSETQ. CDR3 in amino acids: CASSLTPQFF. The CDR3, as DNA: TGCGCCAGCAGCTTGACTCCGCAGTTCTTC. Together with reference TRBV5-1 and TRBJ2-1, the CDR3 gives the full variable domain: KAGVTQTPRYLIKTRGQQVTLSCSPISGHRSVSWYQQTPGQGLQFLFEYFSETQRNKGNFPGRFSGRQFSNSRSEMNVSTLELGDSALYLCASSLTPQFFGPGTRLTVL.

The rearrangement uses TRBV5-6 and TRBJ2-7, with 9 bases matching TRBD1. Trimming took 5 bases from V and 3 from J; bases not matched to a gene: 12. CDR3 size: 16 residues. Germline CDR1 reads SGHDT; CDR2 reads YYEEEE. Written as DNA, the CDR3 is TGTGCCAGCAGATCGCGGGTGGGACAGGGAATCTACGAGCAGTACTTC. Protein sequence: CASRSRVGQGIYEQYF. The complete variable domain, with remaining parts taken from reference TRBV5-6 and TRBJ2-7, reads DAGVTQSPTHLIKTRGQQVTLRCSPKSGHDTVSWYQQALGQGPQFIFQYYEEEERQRGNFPDRFSGHQFPNYSSELNVNALLLGDSALYLCASRSRVGQGIYEQYFGPGTRLTVT.

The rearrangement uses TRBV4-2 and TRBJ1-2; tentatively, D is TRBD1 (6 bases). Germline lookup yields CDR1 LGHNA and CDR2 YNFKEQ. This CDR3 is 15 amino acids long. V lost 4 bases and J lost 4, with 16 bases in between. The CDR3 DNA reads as TGTGCCAGCAGCCCCAGCTTACAGGGAGTCTATGGCTACACCTTC. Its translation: CASSPSLQGVYGYTF.

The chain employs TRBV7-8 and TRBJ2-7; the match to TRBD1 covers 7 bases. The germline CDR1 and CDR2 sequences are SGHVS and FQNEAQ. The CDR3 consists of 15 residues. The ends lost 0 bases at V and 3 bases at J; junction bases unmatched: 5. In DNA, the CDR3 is TGTGCCAGCAGCTTAGCAGGGGGACAGAGCTACGAGCAGTACTTC. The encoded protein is CASSLAGGQSYEQYF.

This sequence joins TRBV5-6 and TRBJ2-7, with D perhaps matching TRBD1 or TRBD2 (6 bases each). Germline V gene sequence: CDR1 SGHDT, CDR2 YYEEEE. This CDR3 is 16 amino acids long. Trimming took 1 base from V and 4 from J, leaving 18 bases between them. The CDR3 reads CASSLRPGALGYEQYF. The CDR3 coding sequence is TGTGCCAGCAGCTTGCGCCCGGGGGCGTTAGGTTACGAGCAGTACTTC.

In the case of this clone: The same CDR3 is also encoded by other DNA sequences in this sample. The CDR3 coding sequence is TGTGCCAGCAGTAGCGGCGGCTCCTACGAGCAGTACTTC. As protein: CASSSGGSYEQYF. The chain has TRBV27 and TRBJ2-7, with D maybe TRBD2 (5 bases). Trimming removed 5 bases from V and 0 bases from J, with 8 bases in between. Germline V gives CDR1 MNHEY, CDR2 SMNVEV (reference sequence). The CDR3 has 13 residues.

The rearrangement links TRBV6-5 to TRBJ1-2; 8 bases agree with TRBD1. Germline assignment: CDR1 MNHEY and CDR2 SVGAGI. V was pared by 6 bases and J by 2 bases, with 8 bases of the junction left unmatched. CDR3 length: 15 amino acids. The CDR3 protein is CASSDDRGSNYGYTF. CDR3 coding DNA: TGTGCCAGCAGCGATGACAGGGGTTCGAACTATGGCTACACCTTC.

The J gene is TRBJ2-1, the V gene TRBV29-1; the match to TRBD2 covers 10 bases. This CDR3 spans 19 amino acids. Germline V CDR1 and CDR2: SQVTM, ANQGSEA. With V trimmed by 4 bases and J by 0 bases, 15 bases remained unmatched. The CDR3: CSVGGAGLAEIFSYNEQFF. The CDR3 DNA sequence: TGCAGCGTTGGTGGGGCAGGACTAGCGGAGATTTTCTCCTACAATGAGCAGTTCTTC.

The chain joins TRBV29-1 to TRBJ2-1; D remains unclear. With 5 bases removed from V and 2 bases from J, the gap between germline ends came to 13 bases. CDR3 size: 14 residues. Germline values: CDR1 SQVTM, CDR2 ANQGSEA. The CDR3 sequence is CSVCTEIPYNEQFF. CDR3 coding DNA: TGCAGCGTTTGTACAGAAATACCCTACAATGAGCAGTTCTTC.

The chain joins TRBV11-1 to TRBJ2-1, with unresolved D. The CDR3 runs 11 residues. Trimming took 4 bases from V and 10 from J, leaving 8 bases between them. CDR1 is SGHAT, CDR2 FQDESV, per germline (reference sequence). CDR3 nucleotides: TGTGCCAGCAGCTCGATAGGGGAGCAGTTCTTC. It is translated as CASSSIGEQFF.

The CDR3 loop is CASSLEISGANVLTF. CDR3 coding DNA: TGTGCCAGCAGCTTGGAGATCTCTGGGGCCAACGTCCTGACTTTC. V usage is TRBV5-8 and J usage is TRBJ2-6; no reliable D call. Germline loops: CDR1 SGHTS, CDR2 YDEGEE. CDR3 length: 15 residues. The germline V and J ends were trimmed by 0 bases and 0 bases, with 4 bases remaining between them.

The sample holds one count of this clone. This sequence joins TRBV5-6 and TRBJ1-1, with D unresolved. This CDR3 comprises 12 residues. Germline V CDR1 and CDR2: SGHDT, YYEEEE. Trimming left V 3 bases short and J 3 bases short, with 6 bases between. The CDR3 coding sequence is TGTGCCAGCAGCTGGACGGACACTGAAGCTTTCTTT. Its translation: CASSWTDTEAFF.

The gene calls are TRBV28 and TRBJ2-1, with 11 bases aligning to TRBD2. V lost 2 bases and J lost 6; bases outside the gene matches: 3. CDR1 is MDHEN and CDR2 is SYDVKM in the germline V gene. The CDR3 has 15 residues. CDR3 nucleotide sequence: TGTGCCAGCAGTTTACCTAGCGGGAGGCGCAATGAGCAGTTCTTC. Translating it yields CASSLPSGRRNEQFF.

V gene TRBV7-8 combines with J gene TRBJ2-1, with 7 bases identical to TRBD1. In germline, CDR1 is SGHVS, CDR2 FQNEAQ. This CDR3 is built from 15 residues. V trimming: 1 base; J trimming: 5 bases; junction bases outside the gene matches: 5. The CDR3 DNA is TGTGCCAGCAGCTTAGGGCCAGGGGGACACAATGAGCAGTTCTTC. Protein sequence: CASSLGPGGHNEQFF.

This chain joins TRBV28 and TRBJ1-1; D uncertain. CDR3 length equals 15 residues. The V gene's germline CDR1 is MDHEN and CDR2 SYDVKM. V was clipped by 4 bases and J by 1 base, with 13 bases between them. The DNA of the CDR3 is TGTGCCAGCAGTTACCCGTATGGATCGAACACTGAAGCTTTCTTT. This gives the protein CASSYPYGSNTEAFF.

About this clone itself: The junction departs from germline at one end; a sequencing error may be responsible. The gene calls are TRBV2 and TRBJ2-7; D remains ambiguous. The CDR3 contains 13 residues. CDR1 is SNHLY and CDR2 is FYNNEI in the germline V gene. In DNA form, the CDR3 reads TGTGCGAGCATCCAAGGATTTTCCTACGAGCAGTACTTC. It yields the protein CASIQGFSYEQYF.